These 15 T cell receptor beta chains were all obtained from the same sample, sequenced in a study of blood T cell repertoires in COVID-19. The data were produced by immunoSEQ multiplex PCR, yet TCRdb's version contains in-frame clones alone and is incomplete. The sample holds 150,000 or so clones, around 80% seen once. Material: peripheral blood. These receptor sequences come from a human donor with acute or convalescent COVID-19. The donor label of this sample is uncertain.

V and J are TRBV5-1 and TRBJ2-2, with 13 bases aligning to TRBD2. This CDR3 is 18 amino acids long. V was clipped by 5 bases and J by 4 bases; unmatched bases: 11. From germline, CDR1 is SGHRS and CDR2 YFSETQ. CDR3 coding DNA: TGCGCCAGCAGATCTCCGGGACTAGCGGGGTCGAGCACCGGGGAGCTGTTTTTT. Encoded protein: CASRSPGLAGSSTGELFF.

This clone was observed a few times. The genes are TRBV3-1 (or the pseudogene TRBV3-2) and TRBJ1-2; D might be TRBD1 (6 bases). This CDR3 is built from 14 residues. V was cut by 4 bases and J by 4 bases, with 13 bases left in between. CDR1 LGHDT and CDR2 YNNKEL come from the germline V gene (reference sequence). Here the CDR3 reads CASSPETGGYGYTF. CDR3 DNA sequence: TGTGCCAGCAGCCCAGAGACAGGTGGCTATGGCTACACCTTC.

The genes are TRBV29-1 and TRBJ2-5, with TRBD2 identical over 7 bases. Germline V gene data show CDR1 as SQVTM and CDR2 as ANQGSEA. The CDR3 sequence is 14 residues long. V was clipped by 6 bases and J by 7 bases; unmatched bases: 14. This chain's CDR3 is CSVIKRRTGGTQYF. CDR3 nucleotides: TGCAGCGTGATTAAGCGGAGAACGGGGGGGACCCAGTACTTC.

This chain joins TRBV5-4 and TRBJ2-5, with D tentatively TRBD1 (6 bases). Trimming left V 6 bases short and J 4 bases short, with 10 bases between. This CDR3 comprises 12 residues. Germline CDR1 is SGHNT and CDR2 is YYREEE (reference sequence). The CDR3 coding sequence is TGTGCCAGCAATCTCAGGGGAGAGACCCAGTACTTC. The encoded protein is CASNLRGETQYF.

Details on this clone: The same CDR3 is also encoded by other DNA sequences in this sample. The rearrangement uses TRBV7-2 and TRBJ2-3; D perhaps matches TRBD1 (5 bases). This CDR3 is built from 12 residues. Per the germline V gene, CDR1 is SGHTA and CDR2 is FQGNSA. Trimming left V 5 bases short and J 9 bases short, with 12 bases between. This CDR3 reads CASSQRGNTQYF. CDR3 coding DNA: TGTGCCAGCAGCCAAAGGGGAAACACGCAGTATTTT.

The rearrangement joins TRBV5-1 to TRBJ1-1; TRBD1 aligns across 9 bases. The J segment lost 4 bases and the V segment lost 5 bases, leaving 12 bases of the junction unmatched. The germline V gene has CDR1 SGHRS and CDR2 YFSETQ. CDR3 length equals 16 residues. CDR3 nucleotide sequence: TGCGCCAGCAGGCGTGGGGACAGGGCGCGAGGCACTGAAGCTTTCTTT. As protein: CASRRGDRARGTEAFF.

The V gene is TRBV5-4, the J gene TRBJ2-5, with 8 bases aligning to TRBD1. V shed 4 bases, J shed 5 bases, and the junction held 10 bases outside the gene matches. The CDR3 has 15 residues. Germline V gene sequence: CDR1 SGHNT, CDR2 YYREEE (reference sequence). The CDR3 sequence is CASSPRTGRRETQYF. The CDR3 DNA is TGTGCCAGCAGCCCTCGGACAGGGCGGAGGGAGACCCAGTACTTC.

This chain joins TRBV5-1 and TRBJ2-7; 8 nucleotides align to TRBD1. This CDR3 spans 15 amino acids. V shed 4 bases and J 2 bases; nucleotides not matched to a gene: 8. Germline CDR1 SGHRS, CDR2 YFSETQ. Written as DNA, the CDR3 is TGCGCCAGCAGCCTGAGGGGGACAGGTACCTACGAGCAGTACTTC. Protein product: CASSLRGTGTYEQYF.

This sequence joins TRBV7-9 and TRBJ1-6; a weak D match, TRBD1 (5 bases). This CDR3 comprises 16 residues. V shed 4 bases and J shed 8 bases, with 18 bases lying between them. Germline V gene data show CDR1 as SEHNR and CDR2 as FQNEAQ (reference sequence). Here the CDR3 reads CASSSIQGASDSPLHF. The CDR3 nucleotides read TGTGCCAGCAGCTCGATCCAAGGGGCTTCGGATTCACCCCTCCACTTT.

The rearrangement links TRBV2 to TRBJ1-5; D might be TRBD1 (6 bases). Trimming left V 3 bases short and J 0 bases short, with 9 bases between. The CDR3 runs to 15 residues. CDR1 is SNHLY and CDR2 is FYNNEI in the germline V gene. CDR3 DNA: TGTGCCAGCAGTGAGGGGGCCCATAGCAATCAGCCCCAGCATTTT. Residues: CASSEGAHSNQPQHF. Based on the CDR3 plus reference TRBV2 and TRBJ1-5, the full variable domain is EPEVTQTPSHQVTQMGQEVILRCVPISNHLYFYWYRQILGQKVEFLVSFYNNEISEKSEIFDDQFSVERPDGSNFTLKIRSTKLEDSAMYFCASSEGAHSNQPQHFGDGTRLSIL.

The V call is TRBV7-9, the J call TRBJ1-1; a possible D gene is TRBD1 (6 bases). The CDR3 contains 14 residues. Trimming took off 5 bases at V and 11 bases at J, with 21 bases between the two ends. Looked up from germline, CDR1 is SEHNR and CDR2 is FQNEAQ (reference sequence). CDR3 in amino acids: CASSIPTGPLSAFF. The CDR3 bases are TGTGCCAGCAGCATCCCGACAGGTCCCCTGTCGGCTTTCTTT.

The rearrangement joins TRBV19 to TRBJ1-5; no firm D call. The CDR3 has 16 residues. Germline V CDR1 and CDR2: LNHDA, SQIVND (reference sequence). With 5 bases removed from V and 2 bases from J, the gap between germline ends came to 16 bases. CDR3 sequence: CASSLRGDKRNQPQHF. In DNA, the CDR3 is TGTGCCAGTAGTCTCCGGGGAGATAAACGCAATCAGCCCCAGCATTTT.

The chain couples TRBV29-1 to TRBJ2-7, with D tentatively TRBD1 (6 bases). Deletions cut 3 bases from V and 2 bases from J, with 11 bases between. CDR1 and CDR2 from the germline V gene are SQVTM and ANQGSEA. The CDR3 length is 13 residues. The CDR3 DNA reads TGCAGCGTTGACACAGGGCGTACCTACGAGCAGTACTTC. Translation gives CSVDTGRTYEQYF.

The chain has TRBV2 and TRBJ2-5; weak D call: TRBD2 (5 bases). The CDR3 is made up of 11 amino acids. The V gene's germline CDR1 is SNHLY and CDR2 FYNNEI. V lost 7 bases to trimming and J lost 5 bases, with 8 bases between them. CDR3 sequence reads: CASMGVETQYF. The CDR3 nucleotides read TGTGCCAGCATGGGAGTTGAGACCCAGTACTTC.

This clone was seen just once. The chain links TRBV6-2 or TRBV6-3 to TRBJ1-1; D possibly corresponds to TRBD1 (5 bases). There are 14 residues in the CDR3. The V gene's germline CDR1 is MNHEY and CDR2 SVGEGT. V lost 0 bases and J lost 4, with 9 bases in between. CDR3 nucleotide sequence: TGTGCCAGCAGTTACTCTTGGCAGGGCACTGAAGCTTTCTTT. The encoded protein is CASSYSWQGTEAFF.